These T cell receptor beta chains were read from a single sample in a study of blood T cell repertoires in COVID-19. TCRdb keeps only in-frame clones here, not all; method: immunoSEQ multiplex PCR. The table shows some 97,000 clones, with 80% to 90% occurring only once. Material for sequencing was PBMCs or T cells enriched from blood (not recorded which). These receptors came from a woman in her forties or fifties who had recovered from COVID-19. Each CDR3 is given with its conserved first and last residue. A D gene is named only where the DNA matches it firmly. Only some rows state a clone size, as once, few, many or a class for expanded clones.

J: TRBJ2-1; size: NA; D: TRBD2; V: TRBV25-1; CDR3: CASSALLAGGPVNEQFF
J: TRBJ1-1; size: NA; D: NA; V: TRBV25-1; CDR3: CASIQGGRTEAFF
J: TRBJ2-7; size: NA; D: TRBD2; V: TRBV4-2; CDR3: CASSQARTSDGAYEQYF
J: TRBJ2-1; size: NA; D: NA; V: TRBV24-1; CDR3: CATSDPQSPQFF
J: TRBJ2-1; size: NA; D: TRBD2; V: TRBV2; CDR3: CASSPTSGGPNEQFF
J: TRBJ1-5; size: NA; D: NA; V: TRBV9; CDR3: CASSSGGRSNQPQHF
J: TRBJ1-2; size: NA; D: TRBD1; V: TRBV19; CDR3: CASSIGGTDFNYGYTF
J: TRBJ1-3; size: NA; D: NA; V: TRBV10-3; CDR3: CAISESQGSLSGNTIYF
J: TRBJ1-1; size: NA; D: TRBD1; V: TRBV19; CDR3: CASSVTGGVTEAFF
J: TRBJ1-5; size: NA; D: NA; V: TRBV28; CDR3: CASRRGAGNPDQPQHF
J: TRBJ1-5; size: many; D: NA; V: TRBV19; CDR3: CASSMTGGQPQHF
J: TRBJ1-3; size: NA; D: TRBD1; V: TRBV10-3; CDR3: CAINQATGPGNTIYF
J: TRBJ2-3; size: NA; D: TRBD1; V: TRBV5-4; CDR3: CASSRGQGRTDTQYF
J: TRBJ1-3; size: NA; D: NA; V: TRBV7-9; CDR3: CASLIAGYTIYF
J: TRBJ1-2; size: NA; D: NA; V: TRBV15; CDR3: CATSRGGGNNYGYTF
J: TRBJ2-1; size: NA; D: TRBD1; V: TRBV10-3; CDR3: CAISAQGTGGINEQFF
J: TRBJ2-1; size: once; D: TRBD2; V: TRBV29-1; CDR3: CSVGTSGIGEQFF
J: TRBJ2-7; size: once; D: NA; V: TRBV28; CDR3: CASSLPGFSYEQYF
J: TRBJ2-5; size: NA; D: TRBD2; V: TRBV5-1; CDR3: CASGLAGLETQYF
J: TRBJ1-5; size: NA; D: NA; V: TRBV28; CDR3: CASSSTGLSNQPQHF
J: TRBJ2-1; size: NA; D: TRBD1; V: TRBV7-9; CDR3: CASSDTGTGSYNEQFF
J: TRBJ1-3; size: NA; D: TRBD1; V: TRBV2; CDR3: CASSERQGLGNTIYF
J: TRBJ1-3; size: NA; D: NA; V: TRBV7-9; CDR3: CASSPSGSTIYF
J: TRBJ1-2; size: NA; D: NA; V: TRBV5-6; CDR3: CASRRPPPGHLGGYTF
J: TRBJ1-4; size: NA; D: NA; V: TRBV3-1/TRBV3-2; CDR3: CASSQRGPGSEKLFF
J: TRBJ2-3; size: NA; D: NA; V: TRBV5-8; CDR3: CASNRGTDTQYF
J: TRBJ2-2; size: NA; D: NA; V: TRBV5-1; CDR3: CASSLLVQGSSTGELFF
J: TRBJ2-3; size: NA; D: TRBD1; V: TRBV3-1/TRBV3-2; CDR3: CASSQELDRGNTDTQYF
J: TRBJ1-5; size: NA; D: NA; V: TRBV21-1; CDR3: CASSKVYYRGGRIRQPQHF
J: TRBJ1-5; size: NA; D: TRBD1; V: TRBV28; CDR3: CASSFVLATGADNQPQHF
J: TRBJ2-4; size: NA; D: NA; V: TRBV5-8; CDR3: CASSPVDRTAKNIQYF
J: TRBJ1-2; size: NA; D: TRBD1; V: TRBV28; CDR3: CASSSGQGTPYGYTF
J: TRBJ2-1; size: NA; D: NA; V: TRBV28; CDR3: CASSPPRTEASYNEQFF
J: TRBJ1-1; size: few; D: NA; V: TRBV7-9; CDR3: CASLPQGLSAEAFF
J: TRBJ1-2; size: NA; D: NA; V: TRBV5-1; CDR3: CASSSGQSYGYTF
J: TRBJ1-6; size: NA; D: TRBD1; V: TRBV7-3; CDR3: CASSLDDRGNSPLHF
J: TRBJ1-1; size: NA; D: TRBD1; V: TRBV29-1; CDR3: CSVGTGATEAFF